The entry below describes one TCR beta chain. Its antigen has not been determined. Base-call qualities are not available, and no considerably larger clone is one nucleotide away. This sample is drawn from a study of cytomegalovirus exposure and HLA in healthy donors (dated by TCRdb to 2017 to 2019). Regarding the complete study: An earlier analysis of some 500 of the donors reported 250 to 300 Gb of sequence data and approximately 110 million unique TCR beta sequences from some 180 million T cells. Roughly 310 gigabases of sequencing data and tens of millions of unique TCR sequences were included in an early release covering 550 to 650 HLA-typed donors. Of the approximately 400 genotyped donors, more than 75% were placed in the genetic ancestry cluster associated with self-reported Caucasian donors. The aim of the study was to test whether cataloging public T cell receptors could identify signatures of past pathogen exposure. The T cell repertoires of 666 subjects were profiled by immunosequencing and related to cytomegalovirus serostatus. Along with the approximately 700-subject first cohort, a separate validation cohort of over 90 different subjects was used. To predict cytomegalovirus infection status, the study combined high-throughput TCR immunosequencing, statistical association of individual TCRs with disease status, and machine learning. A later analysis re-examined previously published TCR beta repertoires from several hundred donors and added high-resolution HLA genotyping to investigate patterns of TCR occurrence. Rather than using new phenotypic data, the later analysis identified candidate immune exposures from TCR beta sequences and from how often those sequences occurred across donors. An earlier analysis of nearly 600 of the donors applied high-throughput TCR beta sequencing to assess whether each TCR beta V gene segment acted as functional or pseudogenic. Donor age, sex, ethnicity and CMV serostatus were collected together with the repertoire data. Genome-wide SNP genotypes for about three fifths of the 666 donors were used in a later genetic analysis, which treated that subset as a discovery cohort. All discovery cohort repertoires had been generated using a single sequencing platform. HLA typing included class I and class II loci at four-digit resolution. The number of typed donors differed by locus: roughly 629-640 for A, B, C, DRB1 and DQB1; approximately 540 for DQA1; 606 for DPA1; and around 470 for DPB1. Because of strong linkage in the cohort, four to six DR-DQ haplotypes were treated as single units for association and clustering. Among roughly 400 genotyped donors of the cohort, an average of around 240,000 unique TCR beta nucleotide sequences were sequenced per donor, roughly 18% of them non-productive. What the authors observed across the whole study: Specific HLA alleles were associated with roughly 17,000 TCR beta sequences at a false discovery rate of 0.05 in a later analysis. A later analysis found that TCR association rates varied across HLA loci, with DRB1 alleles showing the most associated TCRs and HLA-C alleles the fewest. The cohort was sequenced for TCR beta chains only, and without alpha or paired-chain data the features that could be detected were limited. An association between a missense DCLRE1C variant and V-gene and J-gene trimming of TCR beta chains was found in a later genetic analysis and replicated in an independent cohort. In a later analysis, several top co-occurrence clusters were reported to appear linked to parvovirus B19, influenza, CMV and Epstein-Barr virus. The authors suggested that the approach could potentially be extended to other disease states and immunological phenotypes. A cluster of highly shared sequence variants was judged likely to be a technical artifact of the sequencing pipeline. The classifier was reported to diagnose cytomegalovirus status with high specificity and sensitivity in both the original cohort and the validation cohort. Presence/absence analyses assumed roughly uniform sequencing depth across donors, an assumption that may not hold. Broadly in line with IMGT annotations, most TCR beta V segments showed up in productive rearrangements about 87% or about 30% of the time in an earlier analysis of about 500 of the donors. Across donors, most TCR sequences were observed very rarely, whereas some public TCRs were present in many individuals. A later analysis found that most CMV-associated TCR beta chains appeared HLA-restricted, with HLA associations seemingly driven largely by CMV exposure. Because counts were too low, some 17 rarely observed V segments, including chromosome 9 orphons, were left out of the earlier analysis of about 500 of the donors. In vitro tests confirmed that a few of the cytomegalovirus-associated TCR beta chains recognize cytomegalovirus antigens. According to a later genetic analysis, donors in an Asian-associated ancestry cluster had fewer N-insertions in productive TCRs than the approximately 630-donor mean. Because some donors lacked HLA typing at each locus, the association tests relied only on the typed subset. When HLA alleles, especially DR and DQ, strongly co-occurred, attributing TCR associations to individual alleles was difficult. A further reported finding was that TCR beta sequences accurately predicted the HLA-A and HLA-B alleles for most subjects in the first cohort. In the study, roughly 160 TCR beta chains were listed as associated with cytomegalovirus. For the cohort, immune exposure information was limited to CMV serostatus. In a later analysis, HLA-associated TCR beta chains were found to be more clonally expanded and to have lower generation probabilities than equally common non-associated chains. Correlated functional status among segregating V segments might be attributable to linkage disequilibrium, but an unknown experimental factor could not be ruled out.

The cohort consisted of 600 to 750 healthy bone marrow donors. Cohort members were all nominally healthy when sampled, although unrecorded immune exposures were likely present. The donor tested CMV seropositive and was one of the 289 seropositive cohort members. A peripheral blood sample was provided by each donor, and peripheral blood mononuclear cells were used for TCR beta sequencing. The Qiagen DNeasy Blood Extraction Kit was used to extract genomic DNA from the blood cell samples. Libraries were prepared through the immunoSEQ multiplex PCR assay. The multiplex PCR relied on a mix of 60 forward primers for TCR Vbeta segments and 13 reverse primers for TCR Jbeta segments. The CDR3 region of rearranged TCR beta genes was amplified from genomic DNA with a multiplex PCR assay. On the Illumina HiSeq System, the amplified TCR beta libraries were sequenced as 87-base-pair reads. As for the authors' bioinformatics: In a later analysis, around 80 million unique TCR beta chains were counted across the 500 to 850 repertoires, and around 11 million of these chains were shared by at least two donors. Raw reads were error-corrected and collapsed into unique sequences with a nearest-neighbor algorithm that merged closely related sequences to remove PCR and sequencing errors. Alignment of CDR3 sequences to IMGT reference sequences was used to assign V, D and J gene segments. Each retained sequence needed at least a six-nucleotide match to both a V gene segment and a J gene segment. A rearrangement was called productive if the CDR3 had no stop codons and remained in frame with V and J, and every other rearrangement was called non-productive. Following IMGT convention, CDR3 was defined as the stretch from the second conserved V-encoded cysteine up to the conserved J-encoded phenylalanine. Sequences without an unambiguous match to a single V gene segment were excluded from the earlier analysis of approximately 560 of the donors. An earlier analysis of 550 to 650 of the donors classified V segments as functional when productive rearrangements were above 56.7% and as segregating when the standard deviation between donors was above 5%. To diagnose cytomegalovirus status from the catalog of TCR beta chain sequences, a statistical classification framework was built. In a later analysis, V and J genes were assigned by comparing TCR nucleotide sequences against IMGT/GENE-DB human TR gene sequences. In a later analysis, CDR3 sequences and most-parsimonious VDJ recombination scenarios were assigned using the TCRdist pipeline. In a later analysis, every TCR beta chain was defined by the combination of its CDR3 amino acid sequence and its V-gene family, and reads without a unique V-gene family were dropped. To address suspected cross-contamination and a sequencing artifact, a later analysis removed 450 to 700 highly shared, low-generation-probability nucleotide sequences. For each public chain, a later analysis derived a clonal expansion index from normalized ranks of inferred template counts within each repertoire. In a later analysis, generation probabilities were computed with a VDJ recombination model fitted to out-of-frame rearrangements, and the resulting probabilities were checked against IGoR. In a later analysis, TCR-TCR, TCR-HLA and TCR-CMV co-occurrence was scored with hypergeometric tests, and a repertoire-size bias correction was applied to TCR pairs. In a later analysis, false discovery rates were estimated by permuting HLA or CMV assignments 20 times. In a later analysis, co-occurring TCRs were grouped using DBSCAN, and TCRdist sequence similarity was added for clustering within HLA-allele-positive subsets. Repertoires with fewer than 30,000 or more than 120,000 public chains, plus five repertoires with anomalous nucleotide sharing, were excluded from co-occurrence clustering. The immuneACCESS repertoire file appears here via TCRdb, limited to in-frame rearrangements. These files lack a portion of the clones; in checked studies, under half of the deficit traces to unresolved V genes, and the cause of the others is not known. That table is the source of V, J and clone size, and D and trimming were worked out from the DNA. For this sample there are approximately 170,000 clones; more than 65% appear just once. The ten most abundant clones make up approximately 2.8% of the sample.

The clonotype originates from a woman between 40 and 55 years old in good health and CMV-seropositive. Material for sequencing was PBMCs.

The CDR3 here reads CASSLARYEQYF. The nucleotide sequence is given as TGTGCCAGCAGCTTGGCCCGCTACGAGCAGTACTTC. The rearranged segments are TRBV5-6 and TRBJ2-7; a confident D gene designation cannot be given. V is cut by 0 bases and J by 3 bases, and the space between the germline ends is 4 bases. Based on the germline V gene, the CDR1 and CDR2 sequences are SGHDT and YYEEEE. There are 12 amino acids in the CDR3, from cysteine to phenylalanine inclusive. Here the CDR3 DNA is all that survives: 36 bases in frame from base 1.